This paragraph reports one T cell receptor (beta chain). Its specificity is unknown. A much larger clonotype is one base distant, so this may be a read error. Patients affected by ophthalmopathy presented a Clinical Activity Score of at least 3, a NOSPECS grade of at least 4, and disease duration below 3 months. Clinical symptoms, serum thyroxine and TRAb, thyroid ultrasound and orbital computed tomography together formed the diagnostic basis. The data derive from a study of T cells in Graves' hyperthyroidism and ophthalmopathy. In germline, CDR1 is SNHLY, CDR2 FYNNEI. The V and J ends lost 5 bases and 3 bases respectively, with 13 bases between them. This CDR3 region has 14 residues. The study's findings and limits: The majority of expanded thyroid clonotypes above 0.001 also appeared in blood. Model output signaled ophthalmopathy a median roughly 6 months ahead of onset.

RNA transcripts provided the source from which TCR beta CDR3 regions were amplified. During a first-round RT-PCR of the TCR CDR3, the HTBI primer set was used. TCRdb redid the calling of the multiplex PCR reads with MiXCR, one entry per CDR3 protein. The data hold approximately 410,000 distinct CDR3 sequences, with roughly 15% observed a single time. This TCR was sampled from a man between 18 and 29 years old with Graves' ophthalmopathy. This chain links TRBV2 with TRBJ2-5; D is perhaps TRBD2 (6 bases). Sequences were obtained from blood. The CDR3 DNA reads TGTGCCAGCAGTCCGGGAGACGGAAAAGAGACCCAGTACTTC. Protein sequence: CASSPGDGKETQYF.